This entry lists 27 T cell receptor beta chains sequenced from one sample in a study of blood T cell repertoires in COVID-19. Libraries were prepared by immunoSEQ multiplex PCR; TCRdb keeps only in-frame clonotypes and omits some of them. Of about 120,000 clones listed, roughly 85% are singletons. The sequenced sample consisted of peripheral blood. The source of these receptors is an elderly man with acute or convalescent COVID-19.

In DNA, the CDR3 is TGTGCCAGCTCACCACCGTTCGGAGGGGATGAGCAGTTCTTC. It is translated as CASSPPFGGDEQFF. The chain uses TRBV18 and TRBJ2-1; the D gene is possibly TRBD2 (6 bases). CDR3 length: 14 residues. CDR1 and CDR2 (germline): KGHSH, LQKENI. Trimming pared 0 bases from V and 8 bases from J, leaving 11 bases between.

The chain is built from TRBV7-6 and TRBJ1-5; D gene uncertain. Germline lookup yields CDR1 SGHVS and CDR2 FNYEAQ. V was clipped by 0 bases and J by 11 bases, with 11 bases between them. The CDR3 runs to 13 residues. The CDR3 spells CASSLARGWAQHF. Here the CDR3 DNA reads TGTGCCAGCAGCTTAGCGAGAGGATGGGCCCAGCATTTT.

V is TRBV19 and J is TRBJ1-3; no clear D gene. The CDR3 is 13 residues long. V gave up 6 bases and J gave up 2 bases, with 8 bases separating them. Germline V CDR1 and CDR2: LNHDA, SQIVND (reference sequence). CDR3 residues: CASSPLPGNTIYF. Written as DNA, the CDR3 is TGTGCCAGTAGCCCCCTTCCTGGAAACACCATATATTTT.

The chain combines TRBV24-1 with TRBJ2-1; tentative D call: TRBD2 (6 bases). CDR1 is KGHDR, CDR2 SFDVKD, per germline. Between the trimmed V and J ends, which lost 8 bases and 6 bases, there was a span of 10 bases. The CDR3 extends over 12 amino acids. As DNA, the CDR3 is TGTGCCACCATCGGGGGTCTCAATGAGCAGTTCTTC. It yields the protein CATIGGLNEQFF.

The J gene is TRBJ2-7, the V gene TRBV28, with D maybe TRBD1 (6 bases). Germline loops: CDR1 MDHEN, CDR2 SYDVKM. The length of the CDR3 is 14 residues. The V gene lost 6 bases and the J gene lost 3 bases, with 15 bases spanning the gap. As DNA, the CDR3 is TGTGCCAGCAGATTCCGGGACACTAACTACGAGCAGTACTTC. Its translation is CASRFRDTNYEQYF.

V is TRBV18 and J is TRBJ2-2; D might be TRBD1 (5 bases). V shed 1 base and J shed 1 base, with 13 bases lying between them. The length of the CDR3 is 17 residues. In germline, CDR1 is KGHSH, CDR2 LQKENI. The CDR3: CASSPQSGKMNTGELFF. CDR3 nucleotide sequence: TGTGCCAGCTCACCACAGTCAGGGAAAATGAACACCGGGGAGCTGTTTTTT. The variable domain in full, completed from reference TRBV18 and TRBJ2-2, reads NAGVMQNPRHLVRRRGQEARLRCSPMKGHSHVYWYRQLPEEGLKFMVYLQKENIIDESGMPKERFSAEFPKEGPSILRIQQVVRGDSAAYFCASSPQSGKMNTGELFFGEGSRLTVL.

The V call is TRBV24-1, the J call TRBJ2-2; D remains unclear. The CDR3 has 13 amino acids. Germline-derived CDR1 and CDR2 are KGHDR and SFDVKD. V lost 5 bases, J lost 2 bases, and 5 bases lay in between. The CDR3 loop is CATSGPNTGELFF. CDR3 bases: TGTGCCACCAGTGGGCCAAACACCGGGGAGCTGTTTTTT.

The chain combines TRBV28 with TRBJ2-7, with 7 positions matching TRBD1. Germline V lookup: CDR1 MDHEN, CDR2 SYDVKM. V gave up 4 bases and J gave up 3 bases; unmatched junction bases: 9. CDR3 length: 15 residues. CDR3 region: CASSSQGPGGYEQYF. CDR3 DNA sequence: TGTGCCAGCAGTTCACAGGGACCAGGGGGCTACGAGCAGTACTTC.

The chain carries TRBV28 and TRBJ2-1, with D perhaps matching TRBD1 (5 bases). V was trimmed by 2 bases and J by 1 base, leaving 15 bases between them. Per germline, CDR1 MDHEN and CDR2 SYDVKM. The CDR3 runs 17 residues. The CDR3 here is CASSLPRQSSSYNEQFF. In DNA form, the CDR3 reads TGTGCCAGCAGTTTACCCCGACAGTCAAGTTCCTACAATGAGCAGTTCTTC. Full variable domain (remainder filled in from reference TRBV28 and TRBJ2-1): DVKVTQSSRYLVKRTGEKVFLECVQDMDHENMFWYRQDPGLGLRLIYFSYDVKMKEKGDIPEGYSVSREKKERFSLILESASTNQTSMYLCASSLPRQSSSYNEQFFGPGTRLTVL.

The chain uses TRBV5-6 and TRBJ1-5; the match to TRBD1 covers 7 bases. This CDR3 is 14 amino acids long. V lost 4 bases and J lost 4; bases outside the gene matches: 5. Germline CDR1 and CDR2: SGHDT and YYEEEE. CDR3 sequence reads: CASSLGQQNQPQHF. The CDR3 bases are TGTGCCAGCAGCCTGGGACAGCAAAATCAGCCCCAGCATTTT. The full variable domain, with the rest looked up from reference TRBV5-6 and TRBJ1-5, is DAGVTQSPTHLIKTRGQQVTLRCSPKSGHDTVSWYQQALGQGPQFIFQYYEEEERQRGNFPDRFSGHQFPNYSSELNVNALLLGDSALYLCASSLGQQNQPQHFGDGTRLSIL.

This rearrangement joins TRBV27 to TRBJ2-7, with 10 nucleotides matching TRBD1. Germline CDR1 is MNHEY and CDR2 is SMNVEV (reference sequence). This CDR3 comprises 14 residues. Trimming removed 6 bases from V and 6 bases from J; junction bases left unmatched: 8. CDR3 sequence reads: CASRLVGTGVEQYF. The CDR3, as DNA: TGTGCCAGCAGGCTAGTGGGGACAGGGGTCGAGCAGTACTTC.

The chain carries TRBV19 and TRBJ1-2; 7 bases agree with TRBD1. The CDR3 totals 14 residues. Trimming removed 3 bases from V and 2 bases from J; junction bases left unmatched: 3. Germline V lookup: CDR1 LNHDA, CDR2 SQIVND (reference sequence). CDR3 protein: CASSITGQNYGYTF. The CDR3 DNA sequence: TGTGCCAGTAGTATTACGGGACAGAACTATGGCTACACCTTC.

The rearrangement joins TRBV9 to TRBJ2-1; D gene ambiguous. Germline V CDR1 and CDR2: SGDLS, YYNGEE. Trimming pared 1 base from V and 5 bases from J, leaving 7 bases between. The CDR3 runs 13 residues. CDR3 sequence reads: CASSVRSNNEQFF. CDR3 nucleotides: TGTGCCAGCAGCGTACGTAGCAACAATGAGCAGTTCTTC.

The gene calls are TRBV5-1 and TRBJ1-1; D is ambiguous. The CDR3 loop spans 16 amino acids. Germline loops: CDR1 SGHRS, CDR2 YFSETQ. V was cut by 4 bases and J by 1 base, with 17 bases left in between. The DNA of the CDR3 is TGCGCCAGCAGCCGAAGGCCCTTCGGAGAGAACACTGAAGCTTTCTTT. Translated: CASSRRPFGENTEAFF.

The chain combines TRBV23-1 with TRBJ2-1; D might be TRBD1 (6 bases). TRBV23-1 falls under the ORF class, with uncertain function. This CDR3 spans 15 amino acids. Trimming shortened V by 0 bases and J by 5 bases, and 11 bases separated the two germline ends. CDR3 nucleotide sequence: TGCGCCAGCAGTCAATCTGGGGGCACAGACAATGAGCAGTTCTTC. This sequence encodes CASSQSGGTDNEQFF.

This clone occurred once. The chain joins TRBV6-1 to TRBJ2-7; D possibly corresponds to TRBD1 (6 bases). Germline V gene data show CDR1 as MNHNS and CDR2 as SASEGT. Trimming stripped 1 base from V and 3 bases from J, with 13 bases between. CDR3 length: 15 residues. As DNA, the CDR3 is TGTGCCAGCAGTGAAGGGACAGCCACCGTCTACGAGCAGTACTTC. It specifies CASSEGTATVYEQYF.

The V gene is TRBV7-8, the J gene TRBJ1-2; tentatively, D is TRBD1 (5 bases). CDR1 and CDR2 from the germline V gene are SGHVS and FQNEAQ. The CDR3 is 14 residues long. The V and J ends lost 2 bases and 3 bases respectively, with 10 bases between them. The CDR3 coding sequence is TGTGCCAGCAGCTTAAGGGAAGGGGACTATGGCTACACCTTC. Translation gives CASSLREGDYGYTF.

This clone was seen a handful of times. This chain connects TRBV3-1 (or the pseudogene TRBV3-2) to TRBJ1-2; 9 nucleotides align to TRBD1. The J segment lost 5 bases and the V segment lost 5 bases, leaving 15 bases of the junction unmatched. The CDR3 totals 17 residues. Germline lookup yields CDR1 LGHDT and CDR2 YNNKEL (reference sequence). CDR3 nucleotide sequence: TGTGCCAGCAGCTTCTATCCTGGGACAGGGAACCGGTATGGCTACACCTTC. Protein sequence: CASSFYPGTGNRYGYTF.

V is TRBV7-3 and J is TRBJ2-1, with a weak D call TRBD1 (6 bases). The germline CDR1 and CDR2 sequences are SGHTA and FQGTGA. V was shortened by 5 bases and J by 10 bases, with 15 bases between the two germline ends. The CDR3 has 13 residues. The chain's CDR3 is CASSPNRAGEQFF. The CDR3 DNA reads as TGTGCCAGCAGCCCGAACAGGGCAGGCGAGCAGTTCTTC.

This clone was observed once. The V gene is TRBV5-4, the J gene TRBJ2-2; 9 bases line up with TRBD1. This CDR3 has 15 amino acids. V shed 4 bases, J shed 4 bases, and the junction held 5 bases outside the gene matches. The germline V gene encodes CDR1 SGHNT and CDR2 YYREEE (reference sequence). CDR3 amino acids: CASSVNRGPTGELFF. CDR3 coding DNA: TGTGCCAGCAGCGTGAACAGGGGGCCCACCGGGGAGCTGTTTTTT.

Here the CDR3 DNA reads TGTGCCAGCAGTTTACCCCCGTCAGGGGAGCAGTTCTTC. Translation: CASSLPPSGEQFF. V is TRBV27 and J is TRBJ2-1; D possibly corresponds to TRBD1 (5 bases). With 2 bases removed from V and 10 bases from J, the gap between germline ends came to 12 bases. The germline V gene encodes CDR1 MNHEY and CDR2 SMNVEV (reference sequence). This CDR3 is 13 amino acids long.

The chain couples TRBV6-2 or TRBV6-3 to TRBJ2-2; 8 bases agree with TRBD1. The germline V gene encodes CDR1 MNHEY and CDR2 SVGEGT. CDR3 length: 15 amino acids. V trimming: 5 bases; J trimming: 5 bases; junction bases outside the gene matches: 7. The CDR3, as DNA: TGTGCCAGCAGTCGTCCCAGGGGGCGGACCGGGGAGCTGTTTTTT. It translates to CASSRPRGRTGELFF.

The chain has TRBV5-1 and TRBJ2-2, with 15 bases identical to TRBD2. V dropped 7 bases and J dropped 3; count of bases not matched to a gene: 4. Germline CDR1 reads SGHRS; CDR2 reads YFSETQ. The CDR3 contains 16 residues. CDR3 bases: TGCGCCAGCGATGGACTAGCGGGGGGGCACACCGGGGAGCTGTTTTTT. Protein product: CASDGLAGGHTGELFF.

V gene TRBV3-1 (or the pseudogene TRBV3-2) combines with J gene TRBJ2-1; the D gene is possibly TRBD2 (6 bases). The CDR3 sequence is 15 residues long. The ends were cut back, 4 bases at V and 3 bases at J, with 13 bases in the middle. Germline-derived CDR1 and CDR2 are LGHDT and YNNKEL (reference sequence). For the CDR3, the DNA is TGTGCCAGCAGCCCCCACGGCGGGAACTACAATGAGCAGTTCTTC. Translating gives CASSPHGGNYNEQFF.

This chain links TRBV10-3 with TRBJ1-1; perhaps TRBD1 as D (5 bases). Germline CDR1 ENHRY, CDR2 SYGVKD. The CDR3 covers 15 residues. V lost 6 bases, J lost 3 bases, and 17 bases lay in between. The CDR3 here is CAIRLQPRGDTEAFF. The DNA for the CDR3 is TGTGCCATCAGGTTACAGCCCCGGGGGGACACTGAAGCTTTCTTT.

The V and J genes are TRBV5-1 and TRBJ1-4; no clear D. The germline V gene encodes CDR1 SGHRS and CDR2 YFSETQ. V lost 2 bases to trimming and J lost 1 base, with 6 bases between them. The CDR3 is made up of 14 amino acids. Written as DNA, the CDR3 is TGCGCCAGCAGCTTCGTCGGAACTAATGAAAAACTGTTTTTT. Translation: CASSFVGTNEKLFF.

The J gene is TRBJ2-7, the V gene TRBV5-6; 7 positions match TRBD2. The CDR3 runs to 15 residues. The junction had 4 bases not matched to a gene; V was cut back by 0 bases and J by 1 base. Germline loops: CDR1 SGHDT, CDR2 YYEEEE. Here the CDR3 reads CASSLVGEGSYEQYF. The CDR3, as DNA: TGTGCCAGCAGCTTGGTGGGGGAGGGATCCTACGAGCAGTACTTC.